Listed here are 29 T cell receptor beta chains from one sample, sequenced in a study of blood T cell repertoires in COVID-19. The data were produced by immunoSEQ multiplex PCR, yet TCRdb's version contains in-frame clones alone and is incomplete. The sample shows 250,000 to 300,000 clones, around 83% of them seen only once. Material: PBMCs or T cells enriched from blood (not recorded which). The receptors shown here come from a man between 35 and 55 years old who had been exposed to COVID-19.

V is TRBV7-2 and J is TRBJ2-6, with 9 bases that match TRBD2. Trimming at V came to 2 bases and at J to 2 bases, leaving 4 bases not matched to a gene. The CDR3 loop spans 17 amino acids. Germline V gives CDR1 SGHTA, CDR2 FQGNSA. For the CDR3, the DNA is TGTGCCAGCAGCTTAACCGGCGGGAGGGCTGGGGCCAACGTCCTGACTTTC. This sequence encodes CASSLTGGRAGANVLTF.

This chain connects TRBV18 to TRBJ2-5; the match to TRBD2 covers 12 bases. Germline V gene sequence: CDR1 KGHSH, CDR2 LQKENI. CDR3 length equals 17 residues. The V and J ends lost 3 bases and 3 bases, in that order; junction bases with no gene match: 8. CDR3 sequence: CASSPRGLAGRKETQYF. The CDR3 DNA reads TGTGCCAGCTCACCGCGAGGACTAGCGGGGAGAAAAGAGACCCAGTACTTC.

The genes are TRBV6-5 and TRBJ1-5; tentatively, D is TRBD1 (6 bases). Germline V gene data show CDR1 as MNHEY and CDR2 as SVGAGI. CDR3 length equals 14 residues. Trimming pared 4 bases from V and 6 bases from J, leaving 13 bases between. The CDR3 protein is CASSSATGRQPQHF. The CDR3 coding sequence is TGTGCCAGCAGTTCCGCGACAGGTCGTCAGCCCCAGCATTTT.

The rearrangement joins TRBV19 to TRBJ1-5; D is perhaps TRBD1 (5 bases). Germline V CDR1 and CDR2: LNHDA, SQIVND (reference sequence). V was pared by 6 bases and J by 0 bases, with 12 bases between. This CDR3 is 15 amino acids long. For the CDR3, the DNA is TGTGCCAGTAGCCAACAGGATCATAGCAATCAGCCCCAGCATTTT. This sequence encodes CASSQQDHSNQPQHF.

This clone was seen a handful of times. The rearrangement joins TRBV2 to TRBJ2-2; D unclear. Per germline, CDR1 SNHLY and CDR2 FYNNEI. V was clipped by 4 bases and J by 1 base, with 7 bases between them. The CDR3 is 14 amino acids. CDR3 nucleotide sequence: TGTGCCAGCAGTGGGTTGCGGAACACCGGGGAGCTGTTTTTT. This sequence encodes CASSGLRNTGELFF. Filled out from reference TRBV2 and TRBJ2-2, the complete variable domain reads EPEVTQTPSHQVTQMGQEVILRCVPISNHLYFYWYRQILGQKVEFLVSFYNNEISEKSEIFDDQFSVERPDGSNFTLKIRSTKLEDSAMYFCASSGLRNTGELFFGEGSRLTVL.

The chain is built from TRBV2 and TRBJ2-3; D gene unclear. The CDR3 is 16 residues long. CDR1 SNHLY and CDR2 FYNNEI come from the germline V gene. V lost 5 bases and J 1 base, leaving 16 bases between the germline ends. As DNA, the CDR3 is TGTGCCAGCAGTCCAAAGAGCGCGAGCCGCACAGATACGCAGTATTTT. Encoded protein: CASSPKSASRTDTQYF.

The V gene is TRBV19, the J gene TRBJ2-2; a weak D match, TRBD2 (5 bases). From germline, CDR1 is LNHDA and CDR2 SQIVND (reference sequence). The CDR3 covers 13 residues. Trimming removed 5 bases at V and 8 bases at J, with 12 bases between. CDR3: CASSWGEVGELFF. The CDR3 bases are TGTGCCAGTAGTTGGGGAGAGGTGGGGGAGCTGTTTTTT.

J is TRBJ2-7 and V is TRBV19; no firm D call. The CDR3 contains 13 residues. Trimming left V 4 bases short and J 3 bases short, with 10 bases between. The germline CDR1 and CDR2 sequences are LNHDA and SQIVND (reference sequence). CDR3 protein: CASSRGPNYEQYF. The CDR3 region has the DNA TGTGCCAGTAGTAGAGGTCCAAACTACGAGCAGTACTTC.

The gene calls are TRBV4-1 and TRBJ2-1; D might be TRBD1 (6 bases). Trimming shortened V by 0 bases and J by 0 bases, and 12 bases separated the two germline ends. The CDR3 spans 17 residues. CDR1 is MGHRA, CDR2 YSYEKL, per germline. The CDR3 spells CASSQERGSSSYNEQFF. As DNA, the CDR3 is TGCGCCAGCAGCCAAGAGAGGGGGTCTAGCTCCTACAATGAGCAGTTCTTC.

This chain connects TRBV5-1 to TRBJ1-6, with a weak D call TRBD1 (5 bases). Germline V gene sequence: CDR1 SGHRS, CDR2 YFSETQ. With 4 bases removed from V and 5 bases from J, the gap between germline ends came to 16 bases. The CDR3 is made up of 16 amino acids. CDR3 sequence (DNA): TGCGCCAGCAGCCGACAGACGACGGTCGATAATTCACCCCTCCACTTT. Its protein is CASSRQTTVDNSPLHF.

The chain employs TRBV27 and TRBJ2-2; D gene unclear. CDR1 MNHEY and CDR2 SMNVEV come from the germline V gene (reference sequence). Trimming shortened V by 5 bases and J by 3 bases, and 10 bases separated the two germline ends. CDR3 size: 14 residues. The CDR3 coding sequence is TGTGCCAGCAGTCCCCCACAGTACACCGGGGAGCTGTTTTTT. It translates to CASSPPQYTGELFF.

This clone was detected only a few times. The rearrangement joins TRBV30 to TRBJ1-4; possible D gene TRBD1, 6 bases. V lost 1 base, J lost 7 bases, and 7 bases lay in between. CDR1 and CDR2 (germline): GTSNPN, SVGIG (reference sequence). The CDR3 is 12 residues long. The CDR3 here is CAWSGDTEKLFF. The CDR3 nucleotides read TGTGCCTGGAGTGGGGACACTGAAAAACTGTTTTTT.

The V and J genes are TRBV7-6 and TRBJ2-2; D gene ambiguous. The CDR3 has 16 amino acids. V was shortened by 2 bases and J by 1 base, with 11 bases between the two germline ends. The V gene's germline CDR1 is SGHVS and CDR2 FNYEAQ. The CDR3 sequence is CASSLTDTLNTGELFF. The CDR3 coding sequence is TGTGCCAGCAGCTTAACAGACACACTGAACACCGGGGAGCTGTTTTTT. Together with reference TRBV7-6 and TRBJ2-2, the CDR3 gives the full variable domain: GAGVSQSPRYKVTKRGQDVALRCDPISGHVSLYWYRQALGQGPEFLTYFNYEAQQDKSGLPNDRFSAERPEGSISTLTIQRTEQRDSAMYRCASSLTDTLNTGELFFGEGSRLTVL.

This clone occurred once. The chain recombines TRBV18 with TRBJ2-7; D is unclear. Germline loops: CDR1 KGHSH, CDR2 LQKENI. Deletions cut 3 bases from V and 2 bases from J, with 8 bases between. CDR3 length equals 13 residues. The CDR3 coding sequence is TGTGCCAGCTCACCGGGCCCGACCTACGAGCAGTACTTC. Amino acids: CASSPGPTYEQYF.

The rearrangement uses TRBV30 and TRBJ2-1, with a possible D match to TRBD1 (5 bases). Deletions cut 8 bases from V and 8 bases from J, with 22 bases between. The CDR3 runs to 14 residues. Germline assignment: CDR1 GTSNPN and CDR2 SVGIG (reference sequence). The CDR3 nucleotides read TGTGCCAGTAAATGGCCAGGGTCCCTCGATGAGCAGTTCTTC. Protein sequence: CASKWPGSLDEQFF.

This clone was detected once. The chain is built from TRBV6-4 and TRBJ2-3; D possibly corresponds to TRBD2 (6 bases). Looked up from germline, CDR1 is MRHNA and CDR2 is SNTAGT. The CDR3 is 13 residues long. The ends were cut back, 4 bases at V and 3 bases at J, with 8 bases in the middle. This CDR3 is CASSAGETDTQYF. The CDR3 DNA is TGTGCCAGCAGTGCGGGAGAGACAGATACGCAGTATTTT.

This rearrangement joins TRBV19 to TRBJ2-7, with D unresolved. CDR1 and CDR2 from the germline V gene are LNHDA and SQIVND (reference sequence). The CDR3 is made up of 12 amino acids. The V end was cut by 5 bases, the J end by 1 base, with 6 bases between. DNA for the CDR3: TGTGCCAGTAGTCGTAGTTCCTACGAGCAGTACTTC. Translation gives CASSRSSYEQYF.

This clone was observed a single time. The V and J genes are TRBV4-2 and TRBJ2-3, with 10 positions matching TRBD2. Germline lookup yields CDR1 LGHNA and CDR2 YNFKEQ. The V gene end was trimmed by 2 bases and the J gene end by 3 bases; junction bases not matched to a gene: 8. CDR3 length: 17 residues. The CDR3 protein is CASSQRTSGGSTDTQYF. CDR3 bases: TGTGCCAGCAGCCAACGGACTAGCGGAGGGTCGACAGATACGCAGTATTTT.

The chain recombines TRBV5-5 with TRBJ2-3; D possibly corresponds to TRBD2 (5 bases). Germline assignment: CDR1 SGHKS and CDR2 YYEKEE (reference sequence). V was trimmed by 1 base and J by 6 bases, leaving 12 bases between them. The CDR3 is 14 amino acids. CDR3 residues: CASSLSAGKDTQYF. For the CDR3, the DNA is TGTGCCAGCAGCTTGAGCGCGGGCAAGGATACGCAGTATTTT. The whole variable domain, filled in from reference TRBV5-5 and TRBJ2-3, reads DAGVTQSPTHLIKTRGQQVTLRCSPISGHKSVSWYQQVLGQGPQFIFQYYEKEERGRGNFPDRFSARQFPNYSSELNVNALLLGDSALYLCASSLSAGKDTQYFGPGTRLTVL.

The chain has TRBV15 and TRBJ2-2, with a weak D call TRBD2 (5 bases). Trimming shortened V by 3 bases and J by 0 bases, and 8 bases separated the two germline ends. The germline V gene has CDR1 LNHNV and CDR2 YYDKDF (reference sequence). This CDR3 has 15 amino acids. The CDR3 nucleotides read TGTGCCACCAGCAGTGGCGGGCCGAACACCGGGGAGCTGTTTTTT. Amino acids: CATSSGGPNTGELFF.

This clone occurred a few times. V usage is TRBV27 and J usage is TRBJ2-7, with D maybe TRBD1 (6 bases). The germline gives CDR1 MNHEY, CDR2 SMNVEV (reference sequence). Trimming took 7 bases from V and 4 from J, leaving 17 bases between them. This CDR3 region has 14 residues. The DNA of the CDR3 is TGTGCCAGCAAAGGGGGTTCGTTGTTTTACGAGCAGTACTTC. It codes for CASKGGSLFYEQYF.

CDR3 loop: CASSEGGGARETEAFF. In nucleotides, the CDR3 is TGTGCCAGCAGTGAAGGAGGGGGCGCGAGAGAAACTGAAGCTTTCTTT. The rearrangement links TRBV25-1 to TRBJ1-1; 7 bases are a match to TRBD1. The CDR3 loop spans 16 amino acids. Germline-derived CDR1 and CDR2 are MGHDK and SYGVNS. J was trimmed by 5 bases and V by 2 bases; bases with no gene match: 11. The full variable domain, its missing parts supplied by reference TRBV25-1 and TRBJ1-1, is EADIYQTPRYLVIGTGKKITLECSQTMGHDKMYWYQQDPGMELHLIHYSYGVNSTEKGDLSSESTVSRIRTEHFPLTLESARPSHTSQYLCASSEGGGARETEAFFGQGTRLTVV.

V gene TRBV10-3 combines with J gene TRBJ1-1; 7 bases align to TRBD1. Germline V CDR1 and CDR2: ENHRY, SYGVKD. CDR3 length: 12 amino acids. V lost 11 bases and J lost 3; bases outside the gene matches: 6. The CDR3 coding sequence is TGTGCCGCCCACAGGGGAGACACTGAAGCTTTCTTT. Its translation: CAAHRGDTEAFF.

This clone came up once. Other DNA sequences in this sample translate to the same CDR3. This chain links TRBV19 with TRBJ1-1; TRBD1 is a possible D gene (5 bases). The CDR3 is made up of 13 amino acids. Trimming removed 3 bases from V and 3 bases from J, with 8 bases in between. CDR1 and CDR2 from the germline V gene are LNHDA and SQIVND (reference sequence). This CDR3 is CASSIWGDTEAFF. CDR3 coding DNA: TGTGCCAGTAGTATCTGGGGGGACACTGAAGCTTTCTTT.

The chain carries TRBV11-2 and TRBJ1-5; possibly TRBD1 for D (5 bases). V lost 1 base and J lost 4, with 11 bases in between. Germline assignment: CDR1 SGHAT and CDR2 FQNNGV. The CDR3 is 15 residues long. The CDR3 nucleotides are TGTGCCAGCAGCTTAGGATTCCCAGGGAATCAGCCCCAGCATTTT. Protein: CASSLGFPGNQPQHF.

The J gene is TRBJ1-2, the V gene TRBV6-5; D is unclear. CDR1 MNHEY and CDR2 SVGAGI come from the germline V gene. The ends were cut back, 0 bases at V and 7 bases at J, with 18 bases in the middle. The CDR3 contains 16 residues. The DNA for the CDR3 is TGTGCCAGCAGTTACTCACCGGCGCTGGACTCACCTGGCTACACCTTC. Protein product: CASSYSPALDSPGYTF.

This sequence joins TRBV11-2 and TRBJ1-6; D not resolved. Per germline, CDR1 SGHAT and CDR2 FQNNGV. The germline V and J ends were trimmed by 6 bases and 9 bases, with 15 bases remaining between them. The CDR3 consists of 14 residues. Written as DNA, the CDR3 is TGTGCCAGCAGGCTGCAAGGAGTCCGTTCACCCCTCCACTTT. Translating it yields CASRLQGVRSPLHF.

The CDR3 DNA sequence: TGTGCCAGCAGCCCCGACCCCGGGACTTACCGCACAGATACGCAGTATTTT. Amino acid sequence: CASSPDPGTYRTDTQYF. The chain links TRBV5-8 to TRBJ2-3, with TRBD2 as a possible D gene (6 bases). The CDR3 has 17 residues. In germline, CDR1 is SGHTS, CDR2 YDEGEE. Trimming pared 4 bases from V and 1 base from J, leaving 19 bases between.

The chain combines TRBV5-6 with TRBJ2-1; no definite D call. CDR3 length: 12 residues. Per germline, CDR1 SGHDT and CDR2 YYEEEE. Trimming cost V 3 bases and J 5 bases, with 6 bases left between them. CDR3 sequence (DNA): TGTGCCAGCAGCTACGGTAACAATGAGCAGTTCTTC. Translating gives CASSYGNNEQFF.